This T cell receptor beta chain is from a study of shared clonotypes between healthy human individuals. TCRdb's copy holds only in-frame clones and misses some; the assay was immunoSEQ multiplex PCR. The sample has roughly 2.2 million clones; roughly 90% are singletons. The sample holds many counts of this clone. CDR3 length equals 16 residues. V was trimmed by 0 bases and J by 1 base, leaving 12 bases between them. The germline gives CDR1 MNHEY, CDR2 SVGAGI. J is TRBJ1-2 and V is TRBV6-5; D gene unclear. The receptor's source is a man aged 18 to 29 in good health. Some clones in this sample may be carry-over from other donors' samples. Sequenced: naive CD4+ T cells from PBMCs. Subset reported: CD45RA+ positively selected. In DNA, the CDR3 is TGTGCCAGCAGTTACTCGGGCATTTTTAGTAACTATGGCTACACCTTC. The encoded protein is CASSYSGIFSNYGYTF.